The next 25 T cell receptor beta chains were all read from a single sample in a study of T-cell reconstitution after alpha-beta-depleted transplantation in children. TCRbeta library preparation incorporated unique molecular identifiers. TCRdb passed the PCR reads through MiXCR, listing each CDR3 protein once. Of over 550,000 distinct CDR3 sequences listed, roughly a tenth are singletons. The sequencing used PBMCs from the stem cell graft donor, collected from the stem cell graft. The source of these receptors is a human donor who donated a stem cell graft to a child with acute myeloid leukemia.

This clonotype was counted ten times or more. This chain uses TRBV12-3 or TRBV12-4 with TRBJ2-1; D remains ambiguous. CDR3 length equals 13 residues. The ends were cut back, 5 bases at V and 10 bases at J, with 15 bases in the middle. The DNA of the CDR3 is TGTGCCAGCAGTCCAAACTTCGTCCGCGAGCAGTTCTTC. This translates into CASSPNFVREQFF.

The chain recombines TRBV18 with TRBJ2-7; TRBD1 matches at 10 bases. V trimming: 6 bases; J trimming: 9 bases; junction bases outside the gene matches: 11. This CDR3 comprises 14 residues. The germline gives CDR1 KGHSH, CDR2 LQKENI. The CDR3 DNA reads as TGTGCCAGCTCCTCCGGGACAGGGGTAATACGGCAGTACTTC. The encoded protein is CASSSGTGVIRQYF.

Only a few counts were recorded for this clonotype. The chain links TRBV7-6 to TRBJ1-4; TRBD1 might be the D (6 bases). V lost 8 bases and J lost 3, with 13 bases in between. Germline V gene lookup returns CDR1 SGHVS and CDR2 FNYEAQ. The CDR3 has 14 amino acids. CDR3 amino acids: CASGRAGANEKLFF. The CDR3 DNA is TGTGCCAGCGGGCGGGCAGGGGCTAATGAAAAACTGTTTTTT.

This clonotype was seen many times. CDR3 nucleotides: TGCGCCAGCAGCACGGAGGGCAGGGCGGTCACCGGGGAGCTGTTTTTT. It is translated as CASSTEGRAVTGELFF. J is TRBJ2-2 and V is TRBV5-1; a weak D match, TRBD2 (6 bases). Trimming left V 4 bases short and J 4 bases short, with 17 bases between. Germline CDR1 SGHRS, CDR2 YFSETQ. The CDR3 is 16 residues long.

This clonotype is a singleton in its sample. V usage is TRBV28 and J usage is TRBJ2-7; D is possibly TRBD2 (6 bases). Germline V CDR1 and CDR2: MDHEN, SYDVKM. V was clipped by 5 bases and J by 3 bases, with 17 bases between them. The CDR3 is made up of 15 amino acids. CDR3 amino acids: CASSPRVTGDYEQYF. The CDR3 coding sequence is TGTGCCAGCAGTCCCCGCGTAACGGGAGACTACGAGCAGTACTTC. The whole variable domain, filled in from reference TRBV28 and TRBJ2-7, reads DVKVTQSSRYLVKRTGEKVFLECVQDMDHENMFWYRQDPGLGLRLIYFSYDVKMKEKGDIPEGYSVSREKKERFSLILESASTNQTSMYLCASSPRVTGDYEQYFGPGTRLTVT.

This clonotype was picked up a small number of times. The chain carries TRBV6-1 and TRBJ2-3; 10 nucleotides line up with TRBD2. This CDR3 is built from 16 residues. V gave up 6 bases and J gave up 0 bases; unmatched junction bases: 6. Germline V gene sequence: CDR1 MNHNS, CDR2 SASEGT. The CDR3 DNA is TGTGCCAGCAGCCGAAGCGGGAGGGCAAGCACAGATACGCAGTATTTT. Its translation is CASSRSGRASTDTQYF.

At least ten counts were recorded for this clonotype. The chain links TRBV20-1 to TRBJ1-4, with unresolved D. This CDR3 has 12 amino acids. V was shortened by 1 base and J by 3 bases, with 3 bases between the two germline ends. CDR1 and CDR2 (germline): DFQATT, SNEGSKA (reference sequence). The CDR3 here is CSARGPNEKLFF. Written as DNA, the CDR3 is TGCAGTGCTAGAGGTCCTAATGAAAAACTGTTTTTT.

The rearrangement links TRBV29-1 to TRBJ2-7, with a possible D match to TRBD2 (5 bases). Germline CDR1 is SQVTM and CDR2 is ANQGSEA. The CDR3 totals 12 residues. The V end lost 8 bases, the J end lost 3 bases, and 14 bases lay between the germline ends. This CDR3 is CSFSRDRYEQYF. DNA for the CDR3: TGCAGCTTCTCCCGGGATCGCTACGAGCAGTACTTC.

Many counts were recorded for this clonotype. This sequence joins TRBV9 and TRBJ2-1; 12 bases match TRBD2. V shed 3 bases and J 3 bases; nucleotides not matched to a gene: 7. The V gene's germline CDR1 is SGDLS and CDR2 YYNGEE. The CDR3 has 17 amino acids. The CDR3, as DNA: TGTGCCAGCAGCGCAGGACTAGCGGGAAGTCTCTACAATGAGCAGTTCTTC. Translated, it gives CASSAGLAGSLYNEQFF.

This clonotype was seen ten or more times. The chain combines TRBV7-2 with TRBJ2-3; D is ambiguous. The CDR3 has 14 amino acids. Trimming removed 6 bases at V and 4 bases at J, with 14 bases between. Germline V gene sequence: CDR1 SGHTA, CDR2 FQGNSA. CDR3 sequence reads: CASRSSPRADTQYF. CDR3 nucleotide sequence: TGTGCCAGCAGATCGAGCCCCCGGGCAGATACGCAGTATTTT.

The V call is TRBV7-3, the J call TRBJ1-1, with D unresolved. The CDR3 sequence is 13 residues long. V shed 5 bases and J shed 1 base, with 8 bases lying between them. The germline V gene has CDR1 SGHTA and CDR2 FQGTGA. The CDR3 DNA sequence: TGTGCCAGCAGCCATTCAGGGAACACTGAAGCTTTCTTT. Residues: CASSHSGNTEAFF.

This clonotype was detected only a few times. The V call is TRBV15, the J call TRBJ1-1; D gene ambiguous. V was shortened by 0 bases and J by 1 base, with 6 bases between the two germline ends. This CDR3 is 14 amino acids long. Germline V gene data show CDR1 as LNHNV and CDR2 as YYDKDF (reference sequence). CDR3 in amino acids: CATSRDRSNTEAFF. DNA of the CDR3: TGTGCCACCAGCAGAGATCGTTCGAACACTGAAGCTTTCTTT.

V usage is TRBV20-1 and J usage is TRBJ1-4; TRBD1 is a possible D gene (5 bases). The germline CDR1 and CDR2 sequences are DFQATT and SNEGSKA (reference sequence). Deletions cut 4 bases from V and 2 bases from J, with 26 bases between. The CDR3 is 19 amino acids. CDR3 nucleotides: TGCAGTGCTAATTATGGGACCTATGGAGCTTTACGCACTAATGAAAAACTGTTTTTT. This sequence encodes CSANYGTYGALRTNEKLFF.

The CDR3 DNA follows: TGTGCCAGCAGTCCCCGACTAGCGGGAGGGCCCCTCGAAGAGACCCAGTACTTC. This translates into CASSPRLAGGPLEETQYF. V is TRBV12-3 or TRBV12-4 and J is TRBJ2-5; 14 nucleotides line up with TRBD2. This CDR3 spans 18 amino acids. Unmatched junction bases numbered 11, after V lost 5 bases and J lost 3 bases.

This clonotype has just a few counts. The chain recombines TRBV5-1 with TRBJ2-1, with D hard to call. The V end was cut by 0 bases, the J end by 0 bases, with 10 bases between. The germline gives CDR1 SGHRS, CDR2 YFSETQ. CDR3 length: 16 residues. CDR3 residues: CASSLVLGSSYNEQFF. The DNA for the CDR3 is TGCGCCAGCAGCTTGGTCCTTGGCAGCTCCTACAATGAGCAGTTCTTC.

The rearrangement uses TRBV11-3 and TRBJ2-5; D is unclear. The CDR3 has 13 residues. Germline CDR1 is SGHNT and CDR2 is YENEEA. Trimming left V 4 bases short and J 2 bases short, with 8 bases between. CDR3 sequence (DNA): TGTGCCAGCAGCTGGATGCGGCAAGAGACCCAGTACTTC. Its translation is CASSWMRQETQYF.

This clonotype has at least ten counts. The chain has TRBV20-1 and TRBJ2-1, with 13 bases identical to TRBD2. This CDR3 spans 15 amino acids. Looked up from germline, CDR1 is DFQATT and CDR2 is SNEGSKA (reference sequence). V shed 6 bases, J shed 3 bases, and the junction held 5 bases outside the gene matches. In nucleotides, the CDR3 is TGCAGTGCCAAGAGGACTAGCGGGAGCTACAATGAGCAGTTCTTC. It is translated as CSAKRTSGSYNEQFF.

This clonotype showed up just a few times. V gene TRBV5-1 combines with J gene TRBJ2-7; 9 nucleotides line up with TRBD1. Germline lookup yields CDR1 SGHRS and CDR2 YFSETQ. V lost 1 base to trimming and J lost 4 bases; unmatched junction nucleotides: 9. The CDR3 consists of 16 residues. CDR3 sequence reads: CASSLFRGQGPYEQYF. In DNA form, the CDR3 reads TGCGCCAGCAGCTTGTTTCGGGGACAGGGTCCTTACGAGCAGTACTTC.

This clonotype was observed many times. The chain has TRBV7-9 and TRBJ2-1; 7 nucleotides match TRBD2. This CDR3 contains 17 residues. Germline values: CDR1 SEHNR, CDR2 FQNEAQ (reference sequence). J gave up 2 bases and V 5 bases, and 12 bases lay outside the gene matches. CDR3 residues: CASSKVGGERPYNEQFF. The CDR3 nucleotides read TGTGCCAGCAGCAAAGTTGGGGGGGAACGGCCCTACAATGAGCAGTTCTTC.

The CDR3 sequence is CASSPSRVVNTEAFF. Here the CDR3 DNA reads TGTGCCAGCAGCCCTTCCAGGGTAGTGAACACTGAAGCTTTCTTT. V and J are TRBV7-2 and TRBJ1-1; D is perhaps TRBD1 (5 bases). Germline-derived CDR1 and CDR2 are SGHTA and FQGNSA. Trimming left V 5 bases short and J 0 bases short, with 13 bases between. The CDR3 contains 15 residues. Together with reference TRBV7-2 and TRBJ1-1, the CDR3 gives the full variable domain: GAGVSQSPSNKVTEKGKDVELRCDPISGHTALYWYRQSLGQGLEFLIYFQGNSAPDKSGLPSDRFSAERTGGSVSTLTIQRTQQEDSAVYLCASSPSRVVNTEAFFGQGTRLTVV.

This clonotype was seen a handful of times. The chain uses TRBV29-1 and TRBJ2-2; possible D gene TRBD1, 5 bases. This CDR3 is built from 12 residues. The V gene's germline CDR1 is SQVTM and CDR2 ANQGSEA. V lost 6 bases to trimming and J lost 7 bases, with 12 bases between them. In DNA, the CDR3 is TGCAGCGTACGTTCAGGGTTCGGGGAGCTGTTTTTT. This encodes CSVRSGFGELFF.

The V and J genes are TRBV15 and TRBJ2-1; TRBD2 is a possible D gene (6 bases). V dropped 2 bases and J dropped 0 bases, with 11 bases sitting between them. Germline CDR1 LNHNV, CDR2 YYDKDF (reference sequence). The CDR3 is 16 amino acids. The CDR3 DNA follows: TGTGCCACCAGCAGACTTCTAGCGATCTCCTACAATGAGCAGTTCTTC. Translated, it gives CATSRLLAISYNEQFF. Filled out from reference TRBV15 and TRBJ2-1, the complete variable domain reads DAMVIQNPRYQVTQFGKPVTLSCSQTLNHNVMYWYQQKSSQAPKLLFHYYDKDFNNEADTPDNFQSRRPNTSFCFLDIRSPGLGDTAMYLCATSRLLAISYNEQFFGPGTRLTVL.

The sample holds a few counts of this clonotype. The chain recombines TRBV19 with TRBJ1-1; D possibly corresponds to TRBD1 (5 bases). Trimming pared 7 bases from V and 3 bases from J, leaving 12 bases between. There are 13 residues in the CDR3. Germline CDR1 reads LNHDA; CDR2 reads SQIVND (reference sequence). The CDR3 DNA sequence: TGTGCCAGTAATTTCCTAGGGGACACTGAAGCTTTCTTT. This gives the protein CASNFLGDTEAFF.

This clonotype was seen many times. The V and J genes are TRBV20-1 and TRBJ2-5, with 9 bases fitting TRBD2. V lost 3 bases to trimming and J lost 4 bases; unmatched junction nucleotides: 6. CDR3 length: 14 residues. Germline V gene data show CDR1 as DFQATT and CDR2 as SNEGSKA (reference sequence). CDR3 sequence reads: CSASPGSGRETQYF. DNA of the CDR3: TGCAGTGCTAGCCCAGGTAGCGGGAGAGAGACCCAGTACTTC.

This clonotype came up a few times. The chain recombines TRBV24-1 with TRBJ2-2, with TRBD2 identical over 7 bases. The junction had 7 bases not matched to a gene; V was cut back by 9 bases and J by 4 bases. CDR3 length: 14 residues. Germline V gene data show CDR1 as KGHDR and CDR2 as SFDVKD. The CDR3 protein is CATGASGGTGELFF. CDR3 nucleotides: TGTGCCACCGGAGCTAGCGGAGGCACCGGGGAGCTGTTTTTT.